The rows below give T cell receptor beta chains drawn from one sample of a study of T-cell reconstitution after alpha-beta-depleted transplantation in children. TCRdb reanalysed the PCR reads using MiXCR and keeps one entry per CDR3 protein. This table holds a few hundred thousand distinct CDR3 sequences, 9% to 12% found once. The sequenced sample was PBMCs from the stem cell graft donor, obtained from the stem cell graft. The receptor source for this set is a human donor who donated a stem cell graft to a child with acute lymphoblastic leukemia. Both conserved end residues are part of each CDR3. The D gene is left open where the match is weak. A row's size may be missing; if present it is once, few, many or a size class.

j_call	clone_size	d_call	v_call	cdr3_aa	cdr3_nt
TRBJ2-1	NA	TRBD1	TRBV20-1	CSADPRDSYNEQFF	TGCAGTGCTGACCCCCGGGACAGCTACAATGAGCAGTTCTTC
TRBJ1-2	NA	NA	TRBV9	CASSKARTPYGYTF	TGTGCCAGCAGCAAGGCCAGGACCCCCTATGGCTACACCTTC
TRBJ1-4	many	TRBD1	TRBV29-1	CSGRTGGEKLFF	TGCAGCGGTCGGACAGGGGGGGAAAAACTGTTTTTT
TRBJ2-7	NA	NA	TRBV19	CASSIGYRGAYEQYF	TGTGCCAGTAGTATAGGCTACCGGGGCGCCTACGAGCAGTACTTC
TRBJ2-2	many	TRBD2	TRBV27	CASSGGNTGELFF	TGTGCCTCCAGCGGGGGCAACACCGGGGAGCTGTTTTTT
TRBJ2-7	NA	TRBD2	TRBV28	CASRTSGRAHEQYF	TGTGCCAGTCGGACTAGCGGGAGGGCCCACGAGCAGTACTTC
TRBJ2-3	NA	NA	TRBV11-2	CASSPANLRGPHTDTQYF	TGTGCCAGCAGCCCAGCAAACTTACGTGGTCCCCACACAGATACGCAGTATTTT
TRBJ2-7	NA	NA	TRBV20-1	CSAPHLSGQANEQYF	TGCAGTGCTCCACACCTTAGCGGACAAGCCAACGAGCAGTACTTC
TRBJ2-7	many	NA	TRBV5-6	CASSFHGSEQYF	TGTGCCAGCAGCTTCCATGGCAGCGAGCAGTACTTC
TRBJ2-2	many	NA	TRBV7-6	CASSYPAGELFF	TGTGCCAGCAGCTACCCAGCCGGGGAGCTGTTTTTT
TRBJ2-4	few	NA	TRBV30	CAWRSRFSGNIQYF	TGTGCCTGGAGAAGTCGGTTTAGTGGGAACATTCAGTACTTC
TRBJ2-7	many	NA	TRBV12-3/TRBV12-4	CASSFLPESYEQYF	TGTGCCAGCAGTTTTCTTCCAGAATCCTACGAGCAGTACTTC
TRBJ2-3	many	NA	TRBV29-1	CSVFLGDTQYF	TGCAGCGTCTTCCTGGGAGATACGCAGTATTTT
TRBJ2-7	many	TRBD1	TRBV12-3/TRBV12-4	CASSAPSTGASEQYF	TGTGCCAGCAGTGCCCCGAGTACAGGGGCTTCCGAGCAGTACTTC
TRBJ2-1	NA	TRBD2	TRBV4-3	CASSQEGLAYNEQFF	TGCGCCAGCAGCCAAGAGGGACTAGCTTACAATGAGCAGTTCTTC
TRBJ1-1	NA	NA	TRBV5-1	CASSSQGFGEAFF	TGCGCCAGCAGCTCGCAGGGATTCGGTGAAGCTTTCTTT
TRBJ2-1	many	TRBD2	TRBV3-1	CASSSGSSNEQFF	TGTGCCTCCTCTAGCGGGAGTTCGAATGAGCAGTTCTTC
TRBJ2-3	NA	NA	TRBV5-1	CASSRTGRESSTDTQYF	TGCGCCAGCAGCAGGACAGGGAGGGAGTCTAGCACAGATACGCAGTATTTT
TRBJ2-5	medium-sized	TRBD1	TRBV20-1	CSAWTGGQETQYF	TGCAGTGCTTGGACAGGGGGCCAAGAGACCCAGTACTTC
TRBJ2-2	NA	TRBD1	TRBV12-3/TRBV12-4	CASSLIRQGTGELFF	TGTGCCAGCAGTTTAATTCGACAGGGAACCGGGGAGCTGTTTTTT
TRBJ1-1	few	TRBD1	TRBV9	CASSALPGQGGTQNTEAFF	TGTGCCAGCAGCGCACTTCCTGGACAGGGTGGTACTCAGAACACTGAAGCTTTCTTT
TRBJ2-3	many	NA	TRBV4-1	CASSQGEGVGFDTQYF	TGCGCCAGCAGCCAGGGCGAGGGAGTGGGGTTTGATACGCAGTATTTT
TRBJ2-7	few	TRBD1	TRBV5-5	CASSSNPGQGRHQYF	TGTGCCAGCAGCTCAAACCCGGGACAGGGTAGACATCAGTACTTC
TRBJ1-3	few	NA	TRBV5-1	CASRRDNSGNTIYF	TGCGCCAGCAGAAGGGATAACTCTGGAAACACCATATATTTT
TRBJ2-6	NA	NA	TRBV27	CASSARGGTSGANVLTF	TGTGCCAGCAGTGCCCGGGGCGGTACTTCTGGGGCCAACGTCCTGACTTTC
TRBJ2-1	NA	NA	TRBV6-6	CASGLSPYNEQFF	TGTGCCAGCGGACTGTCCCCCTACAATGAGCAGTTCTTC
TRBJ2-1	few	TRBD1	TRBV4-1	CASSHYGQGAGNEQFF	TGCGCCAGCAGCCATTACGGACAGGGGGCGGGCAATGAGCAGTTCTTC
TRBJ2-3	NA	NA	TRBV27	CASRGSYRVFDTQYF	TGTGCCAGCCGAGGGAGCTACCGGGTATTCGATACGCAGTATTTT
TRBJ2-1	NA	NA	TRBV5-6	CASSLGVQLSYNEQFF	TGTGCCAGCAGCTTGGGGGTCCAATTGTCCTACAATGAGCAGTTCTTC
TRBJ2-2	few	NA	TRBV9	CASSPYQGIGELFF	TGTGCCAGCAGCCCATATCAGGGCATCGGGGAGCTGTTTTTT
TRBJ2-1	NA	TRBD2	TRBV20-1	CSARVVGGTSGPSYNEQFF	TGCAGTGCTAGAGTGGTCGGAGGGACTAGCGGTCCCTCCTACAATGAGCAGTTCTTC
TRBJ1-1	few	TRBD1	TRBV11-1	CASSSFWDRGPGNTEAFF	TGTGCCAGCAGCTCGTTTTGGGACAGGGGGCCTGGTAACACTGAAGCTTTCTTT
TRBJ1-2	NA	NA	TRBV4-1	CASSQDRAGPRRFGGYTF	TGCGCCAGCAGCCAAGATCGGGCAGGCCCCAGGAGGTTCGGTGGCTACACCTTC
TRBJ2-1	NA	TRBD2	TRBV20-1	CSARTSGWYNEQFF	TGCAGTGCTCGGACTAGCGGGTGGTACAATGAGCAGTTCTTC
TRBJ1-5	few	NA	TRBV18	CASSPGASNQPQHF	TGTGCCAGCTCACCAGGGGCCAGCAATCAGCCCCAGCATTTT
TRBJ2-1	NA	NA	TRBV7-9	CASSLGIGSSYNEQFF	TGTGCCAGCAGCTTAGGCATCGGAAGCTCCTACAATGAGCAGTTCTTC
TRBJ2-7	few	NA	TRBV9	CASSVEPPGEQYF	TGTGCCAGCAGCGTAGAACCGCCCGGAGAGCAGTACTTC
TRBJ1-3	few	NA	TRBV20-1	CSAQRSSSSGNTIYF	TGCAGTGCTCAACGCTCCTCATCCTCTGGAAACACCATATATTTT
TRBJ1-5	NA	NA	TRBV7-2	CASSLMPQGPNQPQHF	TGTGCCAGCAGCTTAATGCCTCAGGGGCCGAATCAGCCCCAGCATTTT
TRBJ2-7	NA	NA	TRBV20-1	CSARDHTSSYEQYF	TGCAGTGCTAGAGATCACACTAGCAGCTACGAGCAGTACTTC